This record looks at one T cell receptor beta chain sequence and its context. Its cognate antigen is unknown. Over chemoradiotherapy, repertoires were sampled more than once. V lost 7 bases and J lost 1, with 10 bases in between. CDR1 SNHLY and CDR2 FYNNEI come from the germline V gene. This CDR3 spans 14 amino acids. Profiled with immunoSEQ multiplex PCR; TCRdb holds only in-frame clones, not every one. Altogether 4,500 to 6,000 clones are present, less than 80% being singletons, with the ten largest covering 29%. This specimen comes from a study of chemoradiotherapy in HPV16-positive cancers. Study-level information: A couple of HPV16-positive patients' cells yielded candidate HPV-specific clones and common motifs.

General study points: Non-HPV-specific T cells did not expand in tumors during treatment, whereas candidate HPV-specific clones and E7-related motifs did. HPV-responsive T-cell expansion during chemoradiotherapy was linked to improved recurrence-free survival in HPV16-positive patients.

The V call is TRBV2, the J call TRBJ2-2; D is uncertain. The sequence came from a human donor with HPV-associated anogenital cancer. The sample here was taken from a patient who underwent chemoradiotherapy. The CDR3 reads CASNRKGNTGELFF. The DNA of the CDR3 is TGTGCCAGCAACCGAAAGGGGAACACCGGGGAGCTGTTTTTT.